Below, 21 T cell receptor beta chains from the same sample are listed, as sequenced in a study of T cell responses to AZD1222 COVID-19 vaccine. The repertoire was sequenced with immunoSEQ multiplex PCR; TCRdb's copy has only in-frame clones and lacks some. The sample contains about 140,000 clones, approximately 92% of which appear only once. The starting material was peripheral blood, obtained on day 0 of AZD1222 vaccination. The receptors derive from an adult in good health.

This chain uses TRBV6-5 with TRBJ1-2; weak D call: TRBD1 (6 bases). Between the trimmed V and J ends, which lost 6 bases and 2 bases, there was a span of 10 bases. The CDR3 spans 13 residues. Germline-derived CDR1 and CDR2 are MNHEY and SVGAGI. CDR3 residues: CASSQGTNYGYTF. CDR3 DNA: TGTGCCAGCAGCCAGGGGACCAACTATGGCTACACCTTC.

The CDR3 sequence: CASSILPGQGIWGYTF. The CDR3 DNA follows: TGTGCCAGCAGTATACTTCCGGGACAGGGAATCTGGGGCTACACCTTC. The chain recombines TRBV6-6 with TRBJ1-2; TRBD1 aligns across 9 bases. Germline values: CDR1 MNHNY, CDR2 SVGAGI (reference sequence). The CDR3 covers 16 residues. Losses at the gene ends were 5 bases for V and 8 bases for J; bases not matched to a gene: 15.

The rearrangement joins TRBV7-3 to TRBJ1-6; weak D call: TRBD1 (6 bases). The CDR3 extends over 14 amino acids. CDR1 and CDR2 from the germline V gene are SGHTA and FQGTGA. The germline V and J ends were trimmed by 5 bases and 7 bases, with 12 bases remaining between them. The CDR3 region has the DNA TGTGCCAGCAGCCCAACAGGGCGCAATTCACCCCTCCACTTT. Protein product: CASSPTGRNSPLHF.

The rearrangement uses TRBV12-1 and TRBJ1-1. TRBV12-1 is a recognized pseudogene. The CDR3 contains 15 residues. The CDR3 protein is CASSHVPAGSTEAFF. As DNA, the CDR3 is TGTGCCAGCAGCCACGTCCCGGCGGGGAGCACTGAAGCTTTCTTT.

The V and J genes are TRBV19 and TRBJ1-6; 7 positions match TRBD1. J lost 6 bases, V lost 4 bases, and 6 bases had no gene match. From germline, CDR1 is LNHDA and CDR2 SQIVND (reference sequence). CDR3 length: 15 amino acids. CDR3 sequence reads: CASSTPGTANSPLHF. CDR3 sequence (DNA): TGTGCCAGTAGTACACCCGGGACAGCTAATTCACCCCTCCACTTT.

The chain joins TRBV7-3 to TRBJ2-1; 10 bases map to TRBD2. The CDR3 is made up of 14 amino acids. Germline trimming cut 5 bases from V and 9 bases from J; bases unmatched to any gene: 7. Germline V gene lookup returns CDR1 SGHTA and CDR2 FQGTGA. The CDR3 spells CASSQKTSGAEQFF. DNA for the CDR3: TGTGCCAGCAGCCAAAAAACTAGCGGGGCTGAGCAGTTCTTC.

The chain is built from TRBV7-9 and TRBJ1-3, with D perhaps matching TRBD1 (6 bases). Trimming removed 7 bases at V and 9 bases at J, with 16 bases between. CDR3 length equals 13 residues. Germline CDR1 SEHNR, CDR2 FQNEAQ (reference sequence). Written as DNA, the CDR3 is TGTGCCAGCAAAGGGACAATCGATGGCACCATATATTTT. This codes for CASKGTIDGTIYF.

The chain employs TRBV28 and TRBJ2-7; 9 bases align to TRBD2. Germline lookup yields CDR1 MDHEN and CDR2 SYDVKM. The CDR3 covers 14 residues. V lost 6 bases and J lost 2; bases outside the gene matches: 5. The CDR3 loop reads CASSPSGITYEQYF. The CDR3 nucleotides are TGTGCCAGCAGCCCTAGCGGGATCACCTACGAGCAGTACTTC.

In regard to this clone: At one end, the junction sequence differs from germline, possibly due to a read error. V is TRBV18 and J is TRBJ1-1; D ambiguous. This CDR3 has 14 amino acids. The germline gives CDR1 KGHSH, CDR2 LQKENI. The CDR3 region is CASSPGGGNTEAFF. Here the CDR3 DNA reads TGTGCCAGCTCACCAGGTGGCGGAAACACTGAGGCTTTCTTT.

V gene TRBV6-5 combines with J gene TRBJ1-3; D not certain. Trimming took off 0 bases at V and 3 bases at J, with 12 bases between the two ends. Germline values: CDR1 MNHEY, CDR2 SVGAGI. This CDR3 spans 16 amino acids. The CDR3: CASSYSRLFSGNTIYF. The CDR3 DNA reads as TGTGCCAGCAGTTACTCGAGGCTGTTCAGTGGAAACACCATATATTTT.

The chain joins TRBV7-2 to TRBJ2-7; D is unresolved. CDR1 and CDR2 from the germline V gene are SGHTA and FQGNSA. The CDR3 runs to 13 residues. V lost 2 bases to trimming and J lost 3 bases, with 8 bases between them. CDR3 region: CASSLSEFYEQYF. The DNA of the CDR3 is TGTGCCAGCAGCTTAAGTGAGTTCTACGAGCAGTACTTC.

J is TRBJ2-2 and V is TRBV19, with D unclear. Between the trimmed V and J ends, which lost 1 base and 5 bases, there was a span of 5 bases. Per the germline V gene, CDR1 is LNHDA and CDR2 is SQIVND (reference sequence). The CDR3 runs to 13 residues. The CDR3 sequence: CASSIVGTGELFF. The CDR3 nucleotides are TGTGCCAGTAGTATAGTAGGGACCGGGGAGCTGTTTTTT.

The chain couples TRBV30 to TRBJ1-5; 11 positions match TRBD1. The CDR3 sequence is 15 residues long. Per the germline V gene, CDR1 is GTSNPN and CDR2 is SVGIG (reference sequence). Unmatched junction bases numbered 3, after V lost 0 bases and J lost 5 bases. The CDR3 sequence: CAWSVGTGGHQPQHF. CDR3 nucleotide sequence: TGTGCCTGGAGTGTAGGGACAGGGGGGCATCAGCCCCAGCATTTT.

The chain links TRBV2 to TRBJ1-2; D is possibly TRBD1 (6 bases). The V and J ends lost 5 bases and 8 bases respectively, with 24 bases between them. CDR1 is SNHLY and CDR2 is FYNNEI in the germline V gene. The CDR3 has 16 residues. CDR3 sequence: CASSRLEKGGLGGYTF. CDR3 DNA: TGTGCCAGCAGTAGACTTGAGAAGGGGGGCTTGGGCGGCTACACCTTC. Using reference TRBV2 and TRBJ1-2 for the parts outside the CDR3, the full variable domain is EPEVTQTPSHQVTQMGQEVILRCVPISNHLYFYWYRQILGQKVEFLVSFYNNEISEKSEIFDDQFSVERPDGSNFTLKIRSTKLEDSAMYFCASSRLEKGGLGGYTFGSGTRLTVV.

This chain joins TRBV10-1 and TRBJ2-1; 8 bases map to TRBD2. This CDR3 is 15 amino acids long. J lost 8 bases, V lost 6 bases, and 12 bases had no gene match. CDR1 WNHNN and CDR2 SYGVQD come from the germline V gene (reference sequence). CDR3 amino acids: CASSSSGSIRDEQFF. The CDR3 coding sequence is TGCGCCAGCAGCTCGAGCGGGAGCATCCGTGATGAGCAGTTCTTC.

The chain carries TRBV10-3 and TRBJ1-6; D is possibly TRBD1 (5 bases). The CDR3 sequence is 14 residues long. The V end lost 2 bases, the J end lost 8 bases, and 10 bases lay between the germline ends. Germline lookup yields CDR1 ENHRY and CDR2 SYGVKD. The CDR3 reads CAISEDGGDSPLHF. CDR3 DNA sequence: TGTGCCATCAGTGAGGACGGAGGGGATTCACCCCTCCACTTT.

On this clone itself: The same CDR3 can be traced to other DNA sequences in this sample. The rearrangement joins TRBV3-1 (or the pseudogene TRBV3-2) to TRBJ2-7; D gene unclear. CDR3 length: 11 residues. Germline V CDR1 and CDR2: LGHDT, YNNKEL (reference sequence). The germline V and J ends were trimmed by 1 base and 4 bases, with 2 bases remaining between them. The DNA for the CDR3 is TGTGCCAGCAGCCAAGGTTACGAGCAGTACTTC. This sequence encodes CASSQGYEQYF.

The CDR3 spells CASPGVASGANVLTF. The CDR3 bases are TGTGCCAGCCCCGGAGTGGCCTCTGGGGCCAACGTCCTGACTTTC. The chain joins TRBV19 to TRBJ2-6; D not certain. Between the trimmed V and J ends, which lost 9 bases and 0 bases, there was a span of 12 bases. This CDR3 has 15 amino acids. The germline V gene has CDR1 LNHDA and CDR2 SQIVND (reference sequence).

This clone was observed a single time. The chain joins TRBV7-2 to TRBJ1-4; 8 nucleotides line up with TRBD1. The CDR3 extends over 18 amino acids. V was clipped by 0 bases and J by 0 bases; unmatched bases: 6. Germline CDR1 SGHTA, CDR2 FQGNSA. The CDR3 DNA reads TGTGCCAGCAGCTTAGCTCGTGCGACAGGGGCAACTAATGAAAAACTGTTTTTT. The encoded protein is CASSLARATGATNEKLFF. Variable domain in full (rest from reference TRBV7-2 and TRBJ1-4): GAGVSQSPSNKVTEKGKDVELRCDPISGHTALYWYRQSLGQGLEFLIYFQGNSAPDKSGLPSDRFSAERTGGSVSTLTIQRTQQEDSAVYLCASSLARATGATNEKLFFGSGTQLSVL.

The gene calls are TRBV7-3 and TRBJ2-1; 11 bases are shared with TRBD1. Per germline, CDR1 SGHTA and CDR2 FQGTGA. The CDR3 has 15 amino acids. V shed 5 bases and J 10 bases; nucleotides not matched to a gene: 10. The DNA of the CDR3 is TGTGCCAGCAGCCGGGAGGGACAGGGGGTTGGGGAGCAGTTCTTC. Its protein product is CASSREGQGVGEQFF.

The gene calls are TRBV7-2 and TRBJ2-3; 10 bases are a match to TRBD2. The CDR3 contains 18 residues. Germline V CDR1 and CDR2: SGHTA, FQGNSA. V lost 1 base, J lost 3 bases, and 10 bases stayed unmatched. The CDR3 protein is CASSLGISGLALTDTQYF. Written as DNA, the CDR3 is TGTGCCAGCAGCTTAGGCATTTCGGGACTAGCGCTTACAGATACGCAGTATTTT.